This T cell receptor (beta chain) was recorded in a study of Graves' ophthalmopathy and Graves' hyperthyroidism. RNA transcripts were the source from which TCR beta CDR3 regions were amplified. Second-round multiplex PCR came after first-round RT-PCR with HTBI primers. Via MiXCR, TCRdb re-called the multiplex PCR reads, giving one row per CDR3 protein. This table has approximately 640,000 distinct CDR3 sequences, over 40% appearing once. The CDR3 has 11 residues. Germline V gene sequence: CDR1 ENHRY, CDR2 SYGVKD. To note about this clonotype: A read error may account for a junction end that differs from germline.

This sequence originates from an adult man with Graves' ophthalmopathy. This sequence joins TRBV10-3 and TRBJ2-2; either TRBD1 or TRBD2 may supply D (5 bases each). The sample comprised peripheral blood. CDR3 residues: CAIRDTGELVF. CDR3 DNA sequence: TGTGCCATCAGGGACACCGGGGAGCTGGTTTTT.